The subject of this entry is one T cell receptor beta chain. Source study methods: Cell counts per sample came from amplifying reference gene primers. Sequenced by immunoSEQ multiplex PCR; TCRdb stores in-frame clones only, minus some. That table furnishes V, J and clone size, whereas the DNA furnished D and trimming. This table holds about 120,000 clones, 90% found once. V was pared by 4 bases and J by 4 bases, with 17 bases of the junction left unmatched. The germline V gene has CDR1 SGHDT and CDR2 YYEEEE. This CDR3 spans 17 amino acids. The data stem from a study of blood T cell repertoires in COVID-19. Turning to the study itself: Sites across the United States, Italy and Spain contributed samples from acute and convalescent COVID-19. From T cells, B-cell-depleted T cells, or PBMCs came the material, which was cDNA or gDNA.

The chain carries TRBV5-6 and TRBJ2-7, with TRBD2 identical over 7 bases. The sample comprised peripheral blood. This clonotype originated in a human donor with active COVID-19. The donor label of this sample is uncertain. The CDR3 nucleotides are TGTGCCAGCAGCATTGGGGGGGTACTTGGGTTTACTTACGAGCAGTACTTC. As protein: CASSIGGVLGFTYEQYF.